The 7 T cell receptor beta chains in this list originate from one sample, sequenced in a study of response to subunit inactivated influenza vaccine. MiXCR, run by TCRdb on the RT-PCR reads, gives a single entry per CDR3 protein. This sample yields some 520,000 distinct CDR3 sequences, of which 15% to 20% are seen a single time; less than 4% belongs to the top ten. The material sequenced was CD4+ T cells sorted from PBMCs, taken around 2 years after vaccination. The receptor source for this set is a man between 50 and 70 years old who received an inactivated influenza vaccine.

This clonotype has more than one count but fewer than ten. This chain uses TRBV5-4 with TRBJ2-1, with TRBD2 matching 16 bases. The CDR3 is 18 amino acids. The J segment lost 6 bases and the V segment lost 2 bases, leaving 8 bases of the junction unmatched. The germline V gene has CDR1 SGHNT and CDR2 YYREEE (reference sequence). This CDR3 is CASSFGTSGGANTNEQFF. As DNA, the CDR3 is TGTGCCAGCAGCTTCGGGACTAGCGGGGGGGCGAACACCAATGAGCAGTTCTTC.

The chain couples TRBV20-1 to TRBJ2-7, with D perhaps assigned TRBD1 or TRBD2 (5 bases each). Trimming cost V 0 bases and J 2 bases, with 11 bases left between them. There are 14 residues in the CDR3. CDR1 and CDR2 (germline): DFQATT, SNEGSKA (reference sequence). The CDR3 DNA sequence: TGCAGTGCTAGAGACTGGGACCTCACCTACGAGCAGTACTTC. It codes for CSARDWDLTYEQYF.

CDR3 nucleotide sequence: TGTACCCGCCGGGGGGGCAGGCGAATAATCGCGAACACCGGGGAGCTGTTTTTT. Its protein product is CTRRGGRRIIANTGELFF. The gene calls are TRBV12-3 or TRBV12-4 and TRBJ2-2; TRBD2 matches 8 bases. This CDR3 is 18 amino acids long.

This clonotype has a handful of counts. The CDR3 protein is CASSRRTYTDTQYF. In nucleotides, the CDR3 is TGTGCCAGCAGCCGACGGACATACACAGATACGCAGTATTTT. The rearrangement uses TRBV6-1 and TRBJ2-3; D is perhaps TRBD1 (5 bases). Germline V gene sequence: CDR1 MNHNS, CDR2 SASEGT. CDR3 length equals 14 residues. V was shortened by 6 bases and J by 2 bases, with 12 bases between the two germline ends.

This clonotype was recorded at least ten times. The chain links TRBV11-2 to TRBJ2-5; 8 bases are a match to TRBD2. This CDR3 contains 16 residues. The V and J ends lost 1 base and 1 base, in that order; junction bases with no gene match: 5. The germline V gene encodes CDR1 SGHAT and CDR2 FQNNGV. The CDR3 loop reads CASSLATSGAQETQYF. Here the CDR3 DNA reads TGTGCCAGCAGCTTAGCCACTAGCGGAGCCCAAGAGACCCAGTACTTC. The full variable domain, in which reference TRBV11-2 and TRBJ2-5 provide the parts outside the CDR3, is EAGVAQSPRYKIIEKRQSVAFWCNPISGHATLYWYQQILGQGPKLLIQFQNNGVVDDSQLPKDRFSAERLKGVDSTLKIQPAKLEDSAVYLCASSLATSGAQETQYFGPGTRLLVL.

The V and J genes are TRBV30 and TRBJ2-1; D not certain. Trimming left V 3 bases short and J 8 bases short, with 17 bases between. Germline V lookup: CDR1 GTSNPN, CDR2 SVGIG (reference sequence). The length of the CDR3 is 14 residues. CDR3 DNA: TGTGCCTGGAGCCGGGTCGCCTCTAAGGATGAGCAGTTCTTC. Protein: CAWSRVASKDEQFF.

This clonotype was detected many times. This chain connects TRBV10-3 to TRBJ2-1; no clear D. This CDR3 is 15 amino acids long. V was clipped by 9 bases and J by 0 bases, with 15 bases between them. Per the germline V gene, CDR1 is ENHRY and CDR2 is SYGVKD. The DNA of the CDR3 is TGTGCCATGTCCACGGACCTAACCTCCTACAATGAGCAGTTCTTC. Its translation is CAMSTDLTSYNEQFF.